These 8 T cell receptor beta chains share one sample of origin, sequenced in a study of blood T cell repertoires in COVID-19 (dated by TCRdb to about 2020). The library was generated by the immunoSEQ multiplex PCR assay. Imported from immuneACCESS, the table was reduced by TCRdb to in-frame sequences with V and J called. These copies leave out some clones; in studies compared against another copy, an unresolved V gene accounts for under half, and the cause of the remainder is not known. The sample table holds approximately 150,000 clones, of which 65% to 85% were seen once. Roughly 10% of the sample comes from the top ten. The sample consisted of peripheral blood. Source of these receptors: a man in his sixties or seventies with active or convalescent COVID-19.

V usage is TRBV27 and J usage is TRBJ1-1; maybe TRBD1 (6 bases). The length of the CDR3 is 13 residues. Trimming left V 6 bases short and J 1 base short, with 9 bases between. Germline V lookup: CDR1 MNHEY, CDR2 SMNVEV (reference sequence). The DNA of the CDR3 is TGTGCCAGCAGACCCAGGGGGAACACTGAAGCTTTCTTT. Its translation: CASRPRGNTEAFF.

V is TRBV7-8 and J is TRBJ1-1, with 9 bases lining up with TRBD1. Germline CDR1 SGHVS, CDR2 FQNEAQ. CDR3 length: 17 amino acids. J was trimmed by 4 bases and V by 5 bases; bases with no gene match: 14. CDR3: CASSPGPNRGQGTEAFF. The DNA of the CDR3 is TGTGCCAGCAGCCCTGGGCCTAACAGGGGGCAAGGCACTGAAGCTTTCTTT.

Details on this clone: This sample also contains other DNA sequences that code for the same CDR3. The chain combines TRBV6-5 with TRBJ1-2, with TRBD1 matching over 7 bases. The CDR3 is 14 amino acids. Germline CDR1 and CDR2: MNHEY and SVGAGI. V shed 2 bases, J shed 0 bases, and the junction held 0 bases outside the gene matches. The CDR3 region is CASSYRGPNYGYTF. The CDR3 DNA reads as TGTGCCAGCAGTTACAGGGGGCCTAACTATGGCTACACCTTC.

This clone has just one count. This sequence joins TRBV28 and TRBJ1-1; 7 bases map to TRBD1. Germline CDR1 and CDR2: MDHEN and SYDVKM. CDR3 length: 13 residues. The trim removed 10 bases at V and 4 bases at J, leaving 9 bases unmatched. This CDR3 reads CATLRGQLTEAFF. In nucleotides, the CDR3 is TGTGCCACCCTACGGGGACAGCTCACTGAAGCTTTCTTT.

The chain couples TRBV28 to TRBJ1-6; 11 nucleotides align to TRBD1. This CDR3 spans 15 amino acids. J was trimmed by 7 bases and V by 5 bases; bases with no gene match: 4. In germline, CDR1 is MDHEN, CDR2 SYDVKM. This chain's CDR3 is CASSRWDRGNSPLHF. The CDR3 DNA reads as TGTGCCAGCAGTAGATGGGACAGGGGGAATTCACCCCTCCACTTT.

As DNA, the CDR3 is TGTGCCAGCTCAGAGCCATCCTCTGGAAACACCATATATTTT. Protein product: CASSEPSSGNTIYF. This chain links TRBV18 with TRBJ1-3; D unresolved. Germline values: CDR1 KGHSH, CDR2 LQKENI. Between the trimmed V and J ends, which lost 5 bases and 0 bases, there was a span of 8 bases. This CDR3 has 14 residues.

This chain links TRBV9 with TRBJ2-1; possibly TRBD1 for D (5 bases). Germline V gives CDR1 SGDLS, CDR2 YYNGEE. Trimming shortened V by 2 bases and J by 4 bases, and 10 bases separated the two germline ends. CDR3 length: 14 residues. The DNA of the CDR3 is TGTGCCAGCAGCGTCAGGGATTGGTACAATGAGCAGTTCTTC. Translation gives CASSVRDWYNEQFF.

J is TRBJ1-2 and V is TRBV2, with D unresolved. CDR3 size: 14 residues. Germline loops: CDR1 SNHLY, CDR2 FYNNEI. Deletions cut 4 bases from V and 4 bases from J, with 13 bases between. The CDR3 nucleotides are TGTGCCAGCAGTGGTGAAGCCTCCACCTATGGCTACACCTTC. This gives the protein CASSGEASTYGYTF.